These T cell receptor beta chains were read from a single sample in a study of blood T cell repertoires in COVID-19. The data were produced by immunoSEQ multiplex PCR, yet TCRdb's version contains in-frame clones alone and is incomplete. The table has roughly 99,000 clones, more than 70% seen once. Material: peripheral blood. The receptors originated from a man aged 65 to 79 with acute or convalescent COVID-19. The CDR3 runs from the conserved cysteine through the conserved F or W. A D gene is named only where the DNA matches it firmly. Size tells how often a clone was seen (once, few, many) or the class of an expanded clone, and some rows leave it out.

clone size	D gene	V gene	J gene	CDR3 protein	CDR3 DNA
NA	NA	TRBV2	TRBJ2-7	CASSARGEQYF	TGTGCCAGCAGCGCCCGGGGCGAGCAGTACTTC
NA	NA	TRBV19	TRBJ1-4	CASSDTATNEKLFF	TGTGCCAGTAGTGACACAGCAACTAATGAAAAACTGTTTTTT
NA	NA	TRBV6-6	TRBJ2-5	CASRGDSHQETQYF	TGTGCCAGCAGGGGGGACTCTCACCAAGAGACCCAGTACTTC
once	TRBD1	TRBV3-1/TRBV3-2	TRBJ1-4	CASSQYRDSIVKLFF	TGTGCCAGCAGCCAATACCGGGACAGCATCGTAAAACTGTTTTTT
NA	TRBD2	TRBV6-5	TRBJ2-1	CATRAGVMNEQFF	TGTGCCACCCGGGCGGGGGTTATGAATGAGCAGTTCTTC
NA	TRBD1	TRBV7-3	TRBJ2-1	CASSLGQGNEQFF	TGTGCCAGCAGCTTGGGACAGGGCAATGAGCAGTTCTTC
NA	TRBD2	TRBV5-1	TRBJ2-5	CASSLGLAGGLYQETQYF	TGCGCCAGCAGCTTGGGACTAGCGGGGGGGTTGTACCAAGAGACCCAGTACTTC
NA	TRBD1	TRBV14	TRBJ2-5	CASSLLGTANSKETQYF	TGTGCCAGCAGCCTACTCGGGACAGCGAACTCGAAAGAGACCCAGTACTTC
NA	NA	TRBV18	TRBJ1-1	CASSPQSEGAEAFF	TGTGCCAGCTCACCACAGAGCGAAGGGGCTGAAGCTTTCTTT
once	NA	TRBV5-1	TRBJ2-7	CASSLRQMGLTYEQYF	TGCGCCAGCAGCTTACGACAGATGGGTCTGACTTACGAGCAGTACTTC
NA	TRBD1	TRBV18	TRBJ2-7	CASSGGQDYEQYF	TGTGCCAGCTCAGGGGGACAGGACTACGAGCAGTACTTC
NA	TRBD2	TRBV9	TRBJ2-5	CASSVGGGGETQYF	TGTGCCAGCAGCGTAGGCGGGGGGGGAGAGACCCAGTACTTC
once	TRBD1	TRBV20-1	TRBJ2-5	CSSGQGETQYF	TGCAGTTCCGGACAGGGAGAGACCCAGTACTTC
NA	NA	TRBV3-1/TRBV3-2	TRBJ2-2	CASSRPSTGNTGELFF	TGTGCCAGCAGCCGCCCCTCGACAGGGAACACCGGGGAGCTGTTTTTT
once	NA	TRBV5-1	TRBJ1-6	CASSTGGGNNSPLHF	TGCGCCAGCAGCACCGGGGGGGGCAATAATTCACCCCTCCACTTT
once	NA	TRBV5-8	TRBJ2-3	CASSLGGQGPTDTQYF	TGTGCCAGCAGCTTGGGAGGACAAGGCCCCACAGATACGCAGTATTTT
NA	TRBD2	TRBV29-1	TRBJ2-7	CSVGTSGGTYEQYF	TGCAGCGTTGGGACTAGCGGGGGCACCTACGAGCAGTACTTC
few	NA	TRBV6-5	TRBJ1-5	CASRYRAGSSNQPQHF	TGTGCCAGCAGGTACCGTGCGGGATCGAGCAATCAGCCCCAGCATTTT
NA	TRBD1	TRBV19	TRBJ1-4	CASSARQGRGLFF	TGTGCCAGTAGTGCCCGACAGGGCAGAGGGCTGTTTTTT
NA	NA	TRBV7-2	TRBJ1-2	CASSLVLNYGYTF	TGTGCCAGCAGCTTAGTCCTCAACTATGGCTACACCTTC
few	NA	TRBV11-1	TRBJ1-4	CASSPRSGPNEKLFF	TGTGCCAGCAGCCCTCGGTCAGGCCCGAATGAAAAACTGTTTTTT
NA	TRBD1	TRBV3-1/TRBV3-2	TRBJ1-1	CASSQDRDRGIGTEAFF	TGTGCCAGCAGCCAAGATAGGGACAGGGGGATTGGGACTGAAGCTTTCTTT
NA	NA	TRBV29-1	TRBJ2-5	CSVGQQETQYF	TGCAGCGTTGGACAGCAAGAGACCCAGTACTTC
NA	TRBD1	TRBV25-1	TRBJ1-1	CASSVGTGQAFF	TGTGCCAGCAGTGTAGGGACAGGGCAAGCTTTCTTT
NA	TRBD2	TRBV5-1	TRBJ2-3	CASGLAGTTDTQYF	TGCGCCAGCGGGTTAGCGGGGACCACAGATACGCAGTATTTT
NA	TRBD1	TRBV18	TRBJ2-5	CASSTGTDNQETQYF	TGTGCCAGCTCAACCGGGACAGACAACCAAGAGACCCAGTACTTC
NA	NA	TRBV7-2	TRBJ1-1	CASSGGWRTEAFF	TGTGCCAGCAGCGGAGGATGGAGGACTGAAGCTTTCTTT
few	NA	TRBV6-5	TRBJ2-5	CAEGSGETQYF	TGTGCCGAGGGCTCGGGAGAGACCCAGTACTTC
NA	TRBD1	TRBV5-1	TRBJ1-2	CASSLGVIRTGYGYTF	TGCGCCAGCAGCTTGGGAGTAATTCGGACAGGGTATGGCTACACCTTC
few	NA	TRBV3-1/TRBV3-2	TRBJ1-1	CASSLPGANTEAFF	TGTGCCAGCAGTTTACCAGGGGCGAACACTGAAGCTTTCTTT
NA	TRBD2	TRBV6-2/TRBV6-3	TRBJ2-7	CASSYERGGTYEQYF	TGTGCCAGCAGTTACGAGCGGGGGGGAACCTACGAGCAGTACTTC
few	TRBD2	TRBV3-1/TRBV3-2	TRBJ2-3	CASSRGLAEDTQYF	TGTGCCAGCAGCCGGGGACTAGCGGAAGATACGCAGTATTTT
NA	TRBD2	TRBV7-2	TRBJ2-5	CASSLERGGGETQYF	TGTGCCAGCAGCTTAGAGCGGGGGGGCGGAGAGACCCAGTACTTC
NA	NA	TRBV14	TRBJ2-5	CASRTDSQETQYF	TGTGCCAGCAGGACAGACTCCCAAGAGACCCAGTACTTC
NA	NA	TRBV5-1	TRBJ2-1	CASHPGGGGNNEQFF	TGCGCCAGCCACCCGGGAGGGGGCGGAAACAATGAGCAGTTCTTC